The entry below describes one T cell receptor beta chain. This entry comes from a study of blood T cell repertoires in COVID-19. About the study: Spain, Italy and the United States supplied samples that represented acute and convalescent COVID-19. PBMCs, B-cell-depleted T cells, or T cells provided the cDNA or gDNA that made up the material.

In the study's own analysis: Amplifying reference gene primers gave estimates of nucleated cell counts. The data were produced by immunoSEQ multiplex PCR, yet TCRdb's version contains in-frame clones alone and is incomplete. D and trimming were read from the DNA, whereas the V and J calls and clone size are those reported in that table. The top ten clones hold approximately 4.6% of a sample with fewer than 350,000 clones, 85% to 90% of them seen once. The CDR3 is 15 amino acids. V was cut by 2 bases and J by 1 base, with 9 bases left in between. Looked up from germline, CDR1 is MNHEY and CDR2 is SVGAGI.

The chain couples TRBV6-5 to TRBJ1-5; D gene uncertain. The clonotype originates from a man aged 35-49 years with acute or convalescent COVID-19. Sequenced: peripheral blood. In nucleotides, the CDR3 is TGTGCCAGCAGTTACCCGGCGAGGAGCAATCAGCCCCAGCATTTT. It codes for CASSYPARSNQPQHF.